This is a list of T cell receptor beta chains from one sample in a study of blood T cell repertoires in COVID-19. Sequencing used immunoSEQ multiplex PCR; TCRdb keeps in-frame clones, though not all of them. This table holds 85,000 to 110,000 clones, around 88% found once. The sample was peripheral blood. The receptor set was obtained from a human donor in a cohort sampled during active COVID-19. CDR3s leave out the opening cysteine and the closing phenylalanine or tryptophan. Part of the rows lack a size; the others show once, few, many or a class for expanded clones.

abundance: .
j_gene: TRBJ1-2
v_gene: TRBV5-1
CDR3aa: ASSLGPGELNGYT

abundance: .
j_gene: TRBJ2-7
v_gene: TRBV27
CDR3aa: ASSFGTGTYEQY

abundance: .
j_gene: TRBJ2-1
v_gene: TRBV5-1
CDR3aa: ASSLINGRLNEQF

abundance: .
j_gene: TRBJ2-1
v_gene: TRBV18
CDR3aa: ASSDSSGLASYNEQF

abundance: once
j_gene: TRBJ2-7
v_gene: TRBV7-9
CDR3aa: ASSSVNSLEDEQY

abundance: once
j_gene: TRBJ1-2
v_gene: TRBV7-2
CDR3aa: ASSLTLQGLANYGYT

abundance: .
j_gene: TRBJ2-2
v_gene: TRBV16
CDR3aa: ASSHNGGNTGELF

abundance: .
j_gene: TRBJ1-1
v_gene: TRBV5-1
CDR3aa: ASHAGAGYTEAF

abundance: .
j_gene: TRBJ2-7
v_gene: TRBV14
CDR3aa: ASSQEVQPYEQY

abundance: .
j_gene: TRBJ2-7
v_gene: TRBV19
CDR3aa: ASSIGLAGFEQY

abundance: once
j_gene: TRBJ1-2
v_gene: TRBV27
CDR3aa: ASSLYGTGVIYGYT

abundance: .
j_gene: TRBJ2-2
v_gene: TRBV27
CDR3aa: ASRQRAGVAGGRSGELF

abundance: .
j_gene: TRBJ2-7
v_gene: TRBV10-3
CDR3aa: AIKRDRGNYEQY

abundance: .
j_gene: TRBJ2-1
v_gene: TRBV3-1/TRBV3-2
CDR3aa: ASSQDRLGRQF

abundance: .
j_gene: TRBJ2-5
v_gene: TRBV28
CDR3aa: ASSPGLAGGPRETQY

abundance: .
j_gene: TRBJ2-7
v_gene: TRBV25-1
CDR3aa: ASSDTGTGLYEQY

abundance: .
j_gene: TRBJ2-3
v_gene: TRBV11-2
CDR3aa: ASSLERGRGFSDTQY

abundance: .
j_gene: TRBJ1-5
v_gene: TRBV27
CDR3aa: ASHPLGRGSQPQH

abundance: .
j_gene: TRBJ1-1
v_gene: TRBV5-5
CDR3aa: ASSLVTGFEAF

abundance: once
j_gene: TRBJ2-1
v_gene: TRBV5-1
CDR3aa: ASSRRLGGDPNEQF

abundance: .
j_gene: TRBJ1-2
v_gene: TRBV3-1/TRBV3-2
CDR3aa: ASSQVVNYGYT

abundance: .
j_gene: TRBJ1-4
v_gene: TRBV28
CDR3aa: ASGKTGGNEKLF

abundance: .
j_gene: TRBJ1-5
v_gene: TRBV7-9
CDR3aa: ASRDSSNQPQH

abundance: .
j_gene: TRBJ2-1
v_gene: TRBV5-4
CDR3aa: ASSTGQGGYNEQF

abundance: .
j_gene: TRBJ2-2
v_gene: TRBV9
CDR3aa: ASSSHQIAPGQVYGELF

abundance: many
j_gene: TRBJ1-2
v_gene: TRBV12-3/TRBV12-4
CDR3aa: ASSLSSYGYT

abundance: .
j_gene: TRBJ2-5
v_gene: TRBV18
CDR3aa: ASSPLRGVAGETQETQY

abundance: .
j_gene: TRBJ1-4
v_gene: TRBV29-1
CDR3aa: SVRIGRNEKLF

abundance: .
j_gene: TRBJ2-2
v_gene: TRBV3-1/TRBV3-2
CDR3aa: ASSLKTSGGNTGELF

abundance: .
j_gene: TRBJ2-2
v_gene: TRBV29-1
CDR3aa: SVVLDEPPGELF

abundance: .
j_gene: TRBJ2-2
v_gene: TRBV6-5
CDR3aa: ASSRSGVTGELF

abundance: .
j_gene: TRBJ1-5
v_gene: TRBV27
CDR3aa: ASSLYMGGQDGNQPQH

abundance: .
j_gene: TRBJ2-3
v_gene: TRBV2
CDR3aa: ASRRASGTLNTQY

abundance: .
j_gene: TRBJ2-1
v_gene: TRBV7-6
CDR3aa: ASSFGGGGEQF

abundance: .
j_gene: TRBJ2-4
v_gene: TRBV3-1/TRBV3-2
CDR3aa: ASSRPSRGRYIQY

abundance: .
j_gene: TRBJ1-4
v_gene: TRBV7-2
CDR3aa: ASSLSQGGSEKLF

abundance: .
j_gene: TRBJ2-2
v_gene: TRBV30
CDR3aa: AWSGGTGQNTGELF

abundance: .
j_gene: TRBJ2-7
v_gene: TRBV10-3
CDR3aa: AISDHASGWTYEQY

abundance: .
j_gene: TRBJ2-2
v_gene: TRBV2
CDR3aa: ASSEGQGTGELF

abundance: once
j_gene: TRBJ1-4
v_gene: TRBV7-9
CDR3aa: ASSSPTGPNEKLF

abundance: .
j_gene: TRBJ2-3
v_gene: TRBV28
CDR3aa: ASSLSVGDRGGSTDTQY

abundance: .
j_gene: TRBJ2-7
v_gene: TRBV28
CDR3aa: ASFSFERPGAYEQY

abundance: .
j_gene: TRBJ1-4
v_gene: TRBV7-2
CDR3aa: ASSPGGAGTNEKLF

abundance: .
j_gene: TRBJ2-1
v_gene: TRBV4-2
CDR3aa: ASSQVSGGEQF